These 22 T cell receptor beta chains were sequenced from one sample in a study of shared clonotypes between healthy human individuals. The table came from immunoSEQ multiplex PCR; TCRdb's copy has only in-frame clones and leaves some out. The sample records 550,000 to 850,000 clones, over 55% being singletons. Sequenced sample: memory CD4+ T cells sorted from blood. Noted subset: CD45RA-negative fraction. These receptors originate from a woman in her thirties in good health.

A few counts support this clone. The chain links TRBV10-1 to TRBJ1-3, with unresolved D. Looked up from germline, CDR1 is WNHNN and CDR2 is SYGVQD (reference sequence). The ends were cut back, 0 bases at V and 1 base at J, with 7 bases in the middle. The length of the CDR3 is 15 residues. The CDR3 protein is CASSESTESGNTIYF. CDR3 DNA: TGCGCCAGCAGTGAGTCGACCGAATCTGGAAACACCATATATTTT.

The rearrangement uses TRBV29-1 and TRBJ2-7; D is possibly TRBD1 or TRBD2 (7 bases each). V lost 7 bases and J lost 2, with 24 bases in between. The CDR3 consists of 16 residues. The V gene's germline CDR1 is SQVTM and CDR2 ANQGSEA. CDR3 coding DNA: TGCAGCGCCAGAGGGGGGGCCAGGACAGGCACCTACGAGCAGTACTTC. It encodes CSARGGARTGTYEQYF.

The chain is built from TRBV7-9 and TRBJ1-1; TRBD1 aligns across 8 bases. The CDR3 covers 16 residues. Unmatched junction bases numbered 10, after V lost 7 bases and J lost 0 bases. Germline CDR1 reads SEHNR; CDR2 reads FQNEAQ (reference sequence). DNA for the CDR3: TGTGCCAGCAAAGCTAGGACAGGGCTACTGAACACTGAAGCTTTCTTT. Its translation is CASKARTGLLNTEAFF.

This sequence joins TRBV28 and TRBJ1-4, with a tentative D call TRBD1 (6 bases). This CDR3 has 14 residues. With 2 bases removed from V and 8 bases from J, the gap between germline ends came to 12 bases. Germline CDR1 and CDR2: MDHEN and SYDVKM. The CDR3 protein is CASSLPGAGEKLFF. The DNA of the CDR3 is TGTGCCAGCAGTTTACCAGGGGCAGGGGAAAAACTGTTTTTT.

V usage is TRBV7-2 and J usage is TRBJ2-1, with no clear D. V lost 4 bases, J lost 5 bases, and 24 bases lay in between. CDR1 is SGHTA, CDR2 FQGNSA, per germline. The length of the CDR3 is 18 residues. CDR3 in DNA: TGTGCCAGCAGCTACTTGGCACTAAACACGGACCGAGACAATGAGCAGTTCTTC. This translates into CASSYLALNTDRDNEQFF.

The chain couples TRBV19 to TRBJ2-1; TRBD1 or TRBD2 may be the D gene (5 bases each). Trimming took off 3 bases at V and 4 bases at J, with 22 bases between the two ends. This CDR3 contains 18 residues. Germline values: CDR1 LNHDA, CDR2 SQIVND (reference sequence). Here the CDR3 reads CASSIRVYGGARYNEQFF. The CDR3, as DNA: TGTGCCAGTAGTATTCGGGTCTATGGGGGAGCGAGATACAATGAGCAGTTCTTC.

The V and J genes are TRBV11-2 and TRBJ1-1, with TRBD1 matching over 12 bases. CDR1 is SGHAT and CDR2 is FQNNGV in the germline V gene. Trimming removed 3 bases from V and 1 base from J; junction bases left unmatched: 6. This CDR3 spans 17 amino acids. The CDR3 sequence is CASSFGTGGASNTEAFF. CDR3 DNA sequence: TGTGCCAGCAGCTTCGGGACAGGGGGCGCGTCGAACACTGAAGCTTTCTTT.

The chain carries TRBV5-1 and TRBJ2-3; 7 bases map to TRBD2. The CDR3 loop spans 15 amino acids. Germline assignment: CDR1 SGHRS and CDR2 YFSETQ. V lost 3 bases and J lost 2; bases outside the gene matches: 6. The CDR3 spells CASSSSSGATDTQYF. The CDR3 DNA reads TGCGCCAGCAGCTCCTCTAGCGGAGCCACAGATACGCAGTATTTT. Supplemented by reference TRBV5-1 and TRBJ2-3, the full variable domain reads KAGVTQTPRYLIKTRGQQVTLSCSPISGHRSVSWYQQTPGQGLQFLFEYFSETQRNKGNFPGRFSGRQFSNSRSEMNVSTLELGDSALYLCASSSSSGATDTQYFGPGTRLTVL.

The V call is TRBV30, the J call TRBJ1-1; 7 nucleotides agree with TRBD1. The CDR3 covers 13 residues. J lost 5 bases, V lost 5 bases, and 8 bases had no gene match. Germline CDR1 reads GTSNPN; CDR2 reads SVGIG (reference sequence). The CDR3 nucleotides read TGTGCCTGGGCCGACAACAGGGGTACTGAAGCTTTCTTT. It translates to CAWADNRGTEAFF. Variable domain in full (rest from reference TRBV30 and TRBJ1-1): SQTIHQWPATLVQPVGSPLSLECTVEGTSNPNLYWYRQAAGRGLQLLFYSVGIGQISSEVPQNLSASRPQDRQFILSSKKLLLSDSGFYLCAWADNRGTEAFFGQGTRLTVV.

The chain has TRBV4-2 and TRBJ2-7; TRBD2 matches at 16 bases. Germline lookup yields CDR1 LGHNA and CDR2 YNFKEQ. V trimming: 4 bases; J trimming: 9 bases; junction bases outside the gene matches: 9. The CDR3 covers 16 residues. The DNA for the CDR3 is TGTGCCAGCAGCCGTTCCGGGACTAGCGGGAGGGCCGGGCAGTACTTC. Its protein product is CASSRSGTSGRAGQYF.

The chain has TRBV6-5 and TRBJ2-2; D may be TRBD2 (5 bases). Germline CDR1 and CDR2: MNHEY and SVGAGI. The CDR3 extends over 15 amino acids. V was trimmed by 4 bases and J by 6 bases, leaving 15 bases between them. The CDR3 loop is CASSLVGFSAGELFF. CDR3 bases: TGTGCCAGCAGTTTAGTAGGATTTAGCGCCGGGGAGCTGTTTTTT.

This chain joins TRBV18 and TRBJ1-5; 7 nucleotides align to TRBD1. The CDR3 spans 14 residues. V lost 2 bases to trimming and J lost 4 bases; unmatched junction nucleotides: 2. In germline, CDR1 is KGHSH, CDR2 LQKENI. In DNA form, the CDR3 reads TGTGCCAGCTCACCAACAGGGGTTAATCAGCCCCAGCATTTT. It is translated as CASSPTGVNQPQHF.

V and J are TRBV19 and TRBJ1-2, with 10 bases identical to TRBD1. This CDR3 region has 14 residues. V was pared by 5 bases and J by 6 bases, with 6 bases of the junction left unmatched. In germline, CDR1 is LNHDA, CDR2 SQIVND (reference sequence). The CDR3 region has the DNA TGTGCCAGTAGTGACCTAGGGACAGGGGATGGCTACACCTTC. Translation gives CASSDLGTGDGYTF.

The chain recombines TRBV2 with TRBJ1-5, with no clear D. Between the trimmed V and J ends, which lost 5 bases and 9 bases, there was a span of 23 bases. The CDR3 length is 16 residues. The germline V gene encodes CDR1 SNHLY and CDR2 FYNNEI. This CDR3 is CASSPLPAEGRRPQHF. The CDR3 DNA reads as TGTGCCAGCAGTCCACTCCCAGCTGAGGGAAGGAGGCCCCAGCATTTT.

The chain uses TRBV4-1 and TRBJ2-1; 15 bases agree with TRBD2. V dropped 4 bases and J dropped 9; count of bases not matched to a gene: 16. The CDR3 runs 19 residues. CDR1 is MGHRA, CDR2 YSYEKL, per germline. Here the CDR3 DNA reads TGCGCCAGCAGCCGAGACGGTAGGACTAGCGGGAGGGTGAGGGGTGAGCAGTTCTTC. Protein product: CASSRDGRTSGRVRGEQFF.

The chain combines TRBV2 with TRBJ2-7; 11 positions match TRBD2. Trimming cost V 6 bases and J 7 bases; bases outside gene matches: 11. The CDR3 runs to 15 residues. The V gene's germline CDR1 is SNHLY and CDR2 FYNNEI. This CDR3 reads CASRLAGALLGEQYF. The CDR3 DNA sequence: TGTGCCAGCAGACTAGCGGGAGCCCTCCTCGGAGAGCAGTACTTC.

The genes are TRBV28 and TRBJ2-1, with 7 bases lining up with TRBD2. This CDR3 is 17 amino acids long. CDR1 and CDR2 from the germline V gene are MDHEN and SYDVKM. V was pared by 5 bases and J by 8 bases, with 18 bases of the junction left unmatched. Here the CDR3 DNA reads TGTGCCAGCAGTATCCAAGCGGGATCGGTCAAGGCCCATGAGCAGTTCTTC. Amino acids: CASSIQAGSVKAHEQFF.

This clone was seen a handful of times. The rearrangement uses TRBV7-3 and TRBJ2-3; D remains ambiguous. The CDR3 contains 14 residues. Trimming removed 2 bases from V and 6 bases from J, with 12 bases in between. Germline V gene lookup returns CDR1 SGHTA and CDR2 FQGTGA. The CDR3 bases are TGTGCCAGCAGCTTACGAGCGTCGGCGGATACGCAGTATTTT. It codes for CASSLRASADTQYF. Full variable domain (missing parts from reference TRBV7-3 and TRBJ2-3): GAGVSQTPSNKVTEKGKYVELRCDPISGHTALYWYRQSLGQGPEFLIYFQGTGAADDSGLPNDRFFAVRPEGSVSTLKIQRTERGDSAVYLCASSLRASADTQYFGPGTRLTVL.

V gene TRBV30 combines with J gene TRBJ1-4; a possible D gene is TRBD1 (5 bases). CDR1 is GTSNPN, CDR2 SVGIG, per germline (reference sequence). V shed 5 bases and J shed 8 bases, with 15 bases lying between them. The CDR3 runs to 13 residues. CDR3 protein: CAWRHSWGEKLFF. CDR3 DNA sequence: TGTGCCTGGCGACACTCCTGGGGGGAAAAACTGTTTTTT. Drawing the rest from reference TRBV30 and TRBJ1-4, the complete variable domain is SQTIHQWPATLVQPVGSPLSLECTVEGTSNPNLYWYRQAAGRGLQLLFYSVGIGQISSEVPQNLSASRPQDRQFILSSKKLLLSDSGFYLCAWRHSWGEKLFFGSGTQLSVL.

The table lists this clone with a few counts. For the CDR3, the DNA is TGCGCCAGCAGCTTGCAGGGGATAGGGAACACTGAAGCTTTCTTT. This codes for CASSLQGIGNTEAFF. This sequence joins TRBV5-1 and TRBJ1-1; possibly TRBD1 for D (6 bases). Germline V gives CDR1 SGHRS, CDR2 YFSETQ. CDR3 size: 15 residues. The V and J ends lost 1 base and 1 base respectively, with 11 bases between them. The variable domain in full, with the rest retrieved from reference TRBV5-1 and TRBJ1-1, is KAGVTQTPRYLIKTRGQQVTLSCSPISGHRSVSWYQQTPGQGLQFLFEYFSETQRNKGNFPGRFSGRQFSNSRSEMNVSTLELGDSALYLCASSLQGIGNTEAFFGQGTRLTVV.

This chain joins TRBV6-4 and TRBJ1-1; 7 bases are a match to TRBD1. V shed 5 bases, J shed 3 bases, and the junction held 3 bases outside the gene matches. Germline V gene lookup returns CDR1 MRHNA and CDR2 SNTAGT. This CDR3 has 13 residues. CDR3: CASSKTGDTEAFF. CDR3 sequence (DNA): TGTGCCAGCAGTAAAACAGGGGACACTGAAGCTTTCTTT.

The genes are TRBV5-1 and TRBJ1-2; D gene unclear. CDR3 length: 12 amino acids. CDR1 and CDR2 from the germline V gene are SGHRS and YFSETQ. V lost 1 base to trimming and J lost 7 bases, with 8 bases between them. The CDR3 DNA sequence: TGCGCCAGCAGCTTGTCAGGTATTGGCTACACCTTC. It is translated as CASSLSGIGYTF.